This T cell receptor (beta chain) was recorded in a study of shared clonotypes between healthy human individuals. In the study overall: Each donor had three CD4 naive, three CD4 memory, two CD8 naive and one CD8 memory plate.

Here immunoSEQ multiplex PCR was the method, and the copy in TCRdb shows in-frame clones only, minus some. This table has some 2,000,000 clones, 90% to 96% appearing once. This clone has a single count. Its antigen is as yet unknown. Findings and caveats of the study: Sampling included only blood; tissue repertoires likely differ.

V was shortened by 1 base and J by 1 base, with 13 bases between the two germline ends. This CDR3 region has 17 residues. Germline V CDR1 and CDR2: LGHNA, YNFKEQ. Source material: naive CD4+ T cells sorted from blood. Subset noted: CD45RA+ positively selected. The chain joins TRBV4-2 to TRBJ1-4; no clear D gene. This sequence originates from a man between 18 and 29 years old in good health. CDR3 amino acids: CASSQGKVSETNEKLFF. DNA of the CDR3: TGTGCCAGCAGCCAAGGCAAGGTGTCGGAAACTAATGAAAAACTGTTTTTT.